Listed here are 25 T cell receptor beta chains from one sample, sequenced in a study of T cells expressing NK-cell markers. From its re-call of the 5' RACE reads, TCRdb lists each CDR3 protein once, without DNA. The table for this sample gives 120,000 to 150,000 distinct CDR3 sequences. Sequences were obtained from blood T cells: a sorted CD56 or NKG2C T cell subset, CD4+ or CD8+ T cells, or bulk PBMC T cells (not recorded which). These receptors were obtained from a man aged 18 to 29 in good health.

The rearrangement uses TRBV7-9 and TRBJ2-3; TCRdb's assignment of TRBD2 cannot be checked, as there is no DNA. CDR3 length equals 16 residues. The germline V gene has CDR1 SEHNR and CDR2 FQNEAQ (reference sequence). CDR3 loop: CASSLSAGNGDDTQYF. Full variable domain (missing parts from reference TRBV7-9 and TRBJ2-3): DTGVSQNPRHKITKRGQNVTFRCDPISEHNRLYWYRQTLGQGPEFLTYFQNEAQLEKSRLLSDRFSAERPKGSFSTLEIQRTEQGDSAMYLCASSLSAGNGDDTQYFGPGTRLTVL.

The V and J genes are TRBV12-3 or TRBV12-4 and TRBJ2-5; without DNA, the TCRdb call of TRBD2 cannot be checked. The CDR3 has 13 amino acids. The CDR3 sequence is CASSFSGGETQYF.

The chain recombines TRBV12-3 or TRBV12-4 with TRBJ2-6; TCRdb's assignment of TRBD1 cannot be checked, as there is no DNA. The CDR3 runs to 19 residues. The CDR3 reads CASSLALQGASAGANVLTF.

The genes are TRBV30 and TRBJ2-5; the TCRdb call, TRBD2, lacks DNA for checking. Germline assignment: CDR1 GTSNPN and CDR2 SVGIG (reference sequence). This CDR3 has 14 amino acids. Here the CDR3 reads CAWSWTSGEETQYF.

The CDR3 sequence: CASSPTGTGSYNEQFF. This chain links TRBV7-9 with TRBJ2-1; TCRdb proposes TRBD1, but this gene call is untestable without DNA. Per the germline V gene, CDR1 is SEHNR and CDR2 is FQNEAQ (reference sequence). CDR3 size: 16 residues.

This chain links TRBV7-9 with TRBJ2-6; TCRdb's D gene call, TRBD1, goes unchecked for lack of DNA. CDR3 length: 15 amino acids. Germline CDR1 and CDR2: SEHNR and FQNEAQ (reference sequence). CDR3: CASPGGNGGANVLTF.

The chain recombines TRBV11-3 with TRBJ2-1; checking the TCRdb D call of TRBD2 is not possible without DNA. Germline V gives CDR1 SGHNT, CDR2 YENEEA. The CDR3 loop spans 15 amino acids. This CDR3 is CASTKRTSGYNEQFF.

CDR3: CASSFFDRAYEQYF. The J gene is TRBJ2-7, the V gene TRBV12-3 or TRBV12-4; as DNA is missing, the TRBD1 call by TCRdb cannot be tested. The CDR3 loop spans 14 amino acids.

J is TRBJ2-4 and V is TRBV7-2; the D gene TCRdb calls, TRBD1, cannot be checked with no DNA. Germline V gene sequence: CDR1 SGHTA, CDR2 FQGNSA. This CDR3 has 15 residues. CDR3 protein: CASSLRWGAKNIQYF. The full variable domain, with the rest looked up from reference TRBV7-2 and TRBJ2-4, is GAGVSQSPSNKVTEKGKDVELRCDPISGHTALYWYRQSLGQGLEFLIYFQGNSAPDKSGLPSDRFSAERTGGSVSTLTIQRTQQEDSAVYLCASSLRWGAKNIQYFGAGTRLSVL.

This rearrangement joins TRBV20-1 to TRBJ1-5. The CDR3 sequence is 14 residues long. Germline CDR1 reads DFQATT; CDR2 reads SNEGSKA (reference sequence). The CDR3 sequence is CSARDRAGGQPQHF.

CDR3 residues: CASSHTPPGSYNEQFF. The chain combines TRBV14 with TRBJ2-1; TCRdb calls TRBD1, which cannot be checked without DNA. The CDR3 length is 16 residues. Germline CDR1 reads SGHDN; CDR2 reads FVKESK.

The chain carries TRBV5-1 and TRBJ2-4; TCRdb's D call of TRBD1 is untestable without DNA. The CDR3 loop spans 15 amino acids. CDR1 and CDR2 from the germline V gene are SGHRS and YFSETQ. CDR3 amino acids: CASSATGADGNIQYF. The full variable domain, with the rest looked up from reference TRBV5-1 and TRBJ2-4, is KAGVTQTPRYLIKTRGQQVTLSCSPISGHRSVSWYQQTPGQGLQFLFEYFSETQRNKGNFPGRFSGRQFSNSRSEMNVSTLELGDSALYLCASSATGADGNIQYFGAGTRLSVL.

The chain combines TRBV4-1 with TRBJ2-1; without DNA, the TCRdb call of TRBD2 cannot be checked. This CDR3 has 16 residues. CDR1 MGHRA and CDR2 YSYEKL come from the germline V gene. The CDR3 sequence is CASSQDSGVTINEQFF.

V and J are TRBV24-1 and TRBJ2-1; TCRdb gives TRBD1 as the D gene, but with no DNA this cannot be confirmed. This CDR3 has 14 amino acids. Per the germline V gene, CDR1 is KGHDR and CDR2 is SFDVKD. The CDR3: CATSVRQGIDEQFF.

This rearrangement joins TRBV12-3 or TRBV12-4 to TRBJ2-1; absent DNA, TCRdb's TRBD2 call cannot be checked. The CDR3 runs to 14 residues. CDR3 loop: CASSLGLAKNEQFF.

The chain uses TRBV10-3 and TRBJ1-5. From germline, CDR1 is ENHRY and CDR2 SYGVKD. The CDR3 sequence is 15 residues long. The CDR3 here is CAISEDRTPNQPQHF.

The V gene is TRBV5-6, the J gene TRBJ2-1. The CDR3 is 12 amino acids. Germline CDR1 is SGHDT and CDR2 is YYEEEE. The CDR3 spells CASSLEYNEQFF.

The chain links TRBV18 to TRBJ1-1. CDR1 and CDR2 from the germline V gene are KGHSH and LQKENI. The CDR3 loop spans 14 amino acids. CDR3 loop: CASSPSAVNTEAFF. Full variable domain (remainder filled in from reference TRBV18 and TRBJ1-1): NAGVMQNPRHLVRRRGQEARLRCSPMKGHSHVYWYRQLPEEGLKFMVYLQKENIIDESGMPKERFSAEFPKEGPSILRIQQVVRGDSAAYFCASSPSAVNTEAFFGQGTRLTVV.

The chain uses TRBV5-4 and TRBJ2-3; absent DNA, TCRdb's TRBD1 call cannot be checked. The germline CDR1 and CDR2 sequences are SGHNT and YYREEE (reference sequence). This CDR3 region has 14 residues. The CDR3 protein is CASSSGTGTDTQYF.

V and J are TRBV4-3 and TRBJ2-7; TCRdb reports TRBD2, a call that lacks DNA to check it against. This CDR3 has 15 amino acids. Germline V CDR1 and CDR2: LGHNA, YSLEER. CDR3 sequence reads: CASSPSGLGLDEQYF.

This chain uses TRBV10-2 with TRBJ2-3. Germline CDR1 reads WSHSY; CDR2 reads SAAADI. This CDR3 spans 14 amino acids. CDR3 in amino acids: CASSELDFTDTQYF.

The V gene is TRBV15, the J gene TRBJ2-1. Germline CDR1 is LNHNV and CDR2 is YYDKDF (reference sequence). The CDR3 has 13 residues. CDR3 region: CATSSRAHNEQFF.

The CDR3 reads CASSGGLAGAYEQYF. The genes are TRBV6-1 and TRBJ2-7; TCRdb selects TRBD2, and the lack of DNA leaves this call unchecked. The germline V gene has CDR1 MNHNS and CDR2 SASEGT. The CDR3 length is 15 residues.

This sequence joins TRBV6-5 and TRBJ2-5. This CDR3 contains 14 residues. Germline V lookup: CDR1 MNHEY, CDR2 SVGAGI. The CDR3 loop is CASSYQQTQETQYF.

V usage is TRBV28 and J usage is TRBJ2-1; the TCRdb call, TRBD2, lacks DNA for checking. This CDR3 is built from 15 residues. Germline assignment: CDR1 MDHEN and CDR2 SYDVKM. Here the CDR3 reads CASRPTSGKRDEQFF.